This T cell receptor beta chain was retrieved from a study of cytomegalovirus exposure and HLA in healthy donors. Overall study: About 80 million unique TCRs from HLA-typed donors made up an early data release. Whole-study results and caveats: V- and J-gene trimming of TCR beta was linked (in a later analysis) to a missense DCLRE1C variant. Researchers catalogued about 150 TCR beta chains as cytomegalovirus-associated. TRBV6-2, TRBV6-3 and other indistinguishable V segments were excluded.

This clone was seen only once. What it binds is unknown. The PCR ran on 60 Vbeta and 13 Jbeta primers. Only in-frame clones appear in the TCRdb table, and some are missing; sequencing was by immunoSEQ multiplex PCR. The sample has approximately 110,000 clones; around 80% are singletons. This CDR3 is built from 14 residues. The V end lost 5 bases, the J end lost 5 bases, and 13 bases lay between the germline ends. The germline V gene encodes CDR1 MNHNY and CDR2 SVGAGI (reference sequence). Sequencing was carried out using PBMCs. The chain is built from TRBV6-6 and TRBJ2-1, with D tentatively TRBD1 (6 bases). The receptor's source is a man aged 45-65 years in good health and CMV-seronegative. The CDR3 sequence is CASSENRVHNEQFF. CDR3 coding DNA: TGTGCCAGCAGTGAGAACAGGGTTCACAATGAGCAGTTCTTC.